The sequence of this TCR beta chain was determined in a study of cytomegalovirus exposure and HLA in healthy donors. Trimming removed 2 bases at V and 1 base at J, with 5 bases between. The CDR3 is made up of 13 amino acids. Germline V CDR1 and CDR2: SGHRS, YFSETQ. The protocol was immunoSEQ multiplex PCR, while the TCRdb copy is restricted to in-frame clones and leaves out a portion. Here the sample spans 150,000 to 200,000 clones, about 95% being singletons. The clonotype comes from a woman in her late teens or twenties in good health and CMV-seronegative. The chain links TRBV5-1 to TRBJ2-3, with D unclear. Sequencing input: PBMCs. The CDR3 sequence: CASSFGGTDTQYF. In DNA, the CDR3 is TGCGCCAGCAGCTTTGGAGGCACAGATACGCAGTATTTT.